This TCR beta chain was captured in a study of T cells in Graves' hyperthyroidism and ophthalmopathy. Diagnosis of hyperthyroidism was new in patients aged 18 to 65, and its duration was under 2 months. Exclusion criteria comprised uncontrolled infection, other autoimmune disease, pregnancy or lactation. The CDR3 regions of TCR beta were amplified from RNA transcripts. A first-round RT-PCR of the TCR CDR3 used the HTBI primer set. Each CDR3 protein gets one entry after TCRdb re-called the multiplex PCR reads with MiXCR. The data show 690,000 or so distinct CDR3 sequences, with around a sixth seen just once and approximately 15% held by the top ten. This CDR3 has 16 amino acids. V shed 3 bases and J shed 0 bases, with 12 bases lying between them.

This rearrangement joins TRBV12-3 or TRBV12-4 to TRBJ1-3; the D gene is possibly TRBD1 (5 bases). The sequencing input was blood. The TCR comes from a woman in her fifties or sixties with Graves' hyperthyroidism that later progressed to Graves' ophthalmopathy. CDR3 DNA: TGTGCCAGCAGTTTTGGGACTCCCGACTCTGGAAACACCATATATTTT. Its translation is CASSFGTPDSGNTIYF.